The clone carrying this T cell receptor (beta chain) was counted between two and nine times. TCRdb called the PCR reads again in MiXCR, with one record for every CDR3 protein. The sample has 20,000 or so distinct CDR3 sequences; 40% to 50% are singletons. This sample stems from a study of tumor-infiltrating lymphocytes in oesophageal squamous cell carcinoma. With 0 bases removed from V and 9 bases from J, the gap between germline ends came to 14 bases. The CDR3 loop spans 14 amino acids. Looked up from germline, CDR1 is SEHNR and CDR2 is FQNEAQ (reference sequence). The sequence was collected from a male donor with esophageal squamous cell carcinoma. The chain is built from TRBV7-9 and TRBJ2-5; no clear D. The sample consisted of esophageal tumor tissue. The CDR3 DNA is TGTGCCAGCAGCTTAGCGTATGCTACGAGGTCCCAGTACTTC. It is translated as CASSLAYATRSQYF. The full variable domain, rest sourced from reference TRBV7-9 and TRBJ2-5, is DTGVSQNPRHKITKRGQNVTFRCDPISEHNRLYWYRQTLGQGPEFLTYFQNEAQLEKSRLLSDRFSAERPKGSFSTLEIQRTEQGDSAMYLCASSLAYATRSQYFGPGTRLLVL.